One and the same sample provided the 9 T cell receptor beta chains below, sequenced in a study of cytomegalovirus exposure and HLA in healthy donors. Researchers ran the PCR with 60 Vbeta and 13 Jbeta primers. Repertoires were generated with immunoSEQ multiplex PCR, while TCRdb's copy carries only in-frame clones and drops some. The sample data list approximately 170,000 clones. Sequencing used PBMCs. These receptors were collected from a woman between 18 and 30 years old in good health and CMV-seropositive.

V and J are TRBV10-3 and TRBJ1-1; TRBD1 aligns across 8 bases. V was clipped by 6 bases and J by 1 base; unmatched bases: 7. This CDR3 has 15 residues. The germline gives CDR1 ENHRY, CDR2 SYGVKD. The CDR3, as DNA: TGTGCCATCAGGTCAGGGGGCGCGAGGAACACTGAAGCTTTCTTT. Residues: CAIRSGGARNTEAFF.

The CDR3 DNA follows: TGTGCCTGGGCTAGCGGGGGCCTGTACCAAGAGACCCAGTACTTC. This encodes CAWASGGLYQETQYF. The chain is built from TRBV30 and TRBJ2-5; 10 bases map to TRBD2. V shed 5 bases and J 0 bases; nucleotides not matched to a gene: 6. Germline CDR1 reads GTSNPN; CDR2 reads SVGIG (reference sequence). The CDR3 is 15 amino acids.

The genes are TRBV6-1 and TRBJ2-7; 9 bases agree with TRBD1. Germline CDR1 and CDR2: MNHNS and SASEGT. This CDR3 is 14 amino acids long. The V gene end was trimmed by 6 bases and the J gene end by 1 base; junction bases not matched to a gene: 4. CDR3: CASRPGTGSYEQYF. CDR3 bases: TGTGCCAGCAGACCCGGGACAGGGTCCTACGAGCAGTACTTC.

This rearrangement joins TRBV18 to TRBJ2-7, with D perhaps TRBD1 (5 bases). The CDR3 sequence is 12 residues long. Germline values: CDR1 KGHSH, CDR2 LQKENI. Between the trimmed V and J ends, which lost 5 bases and 5 bases, there was a span of 10 bases. The CDR3: CASSSQGNEQYF. For the CDR3, the DNA is TGTGCCAGCTCATCGCAGGGAAACGAGCAGTACTTC. The whole variable domain, remainder taken from reference TRBV18 and TRBJ2-7, is NAGVMQNPRHLVRRRGQEARLRCSPMKGHSHVYWYRQLPEEGLKFMVYLQKENIIDESGMPKERFSAEFPKEGPSILRIQQVVRGDSAAYFCASSSQGNEQYFGPGTRLTVT.

This chain connects TRBV9 to TRBJ1-3; D is unresolved. Germline loops: CDR1 SGDLS, CDR2 YYNGEE. This CDR3 contains 15 residues. Trimming cost V 0 bases and J 2 bases, with 9 bases left between them. The CDR3: CASSVGRLPGNTIYF. DNA of the CDR3: TGTGCCAGCAGCGTAGGGCGACTACCTGGAAACACCATATATTTT.

This rearrangement joins TRBV6-5 to TRBJ1-1, with TRBD1 matching over 8 bases. The ends lost 5 bases at V and 7 bases at J; junction bases unmatched: 3. This CDR3 has 12 amino acids. The germline gives CDR1 MNHEY, CDR2 SVGAGI. CDR3 DNA: TGTGCCAGCAGTGGGGACAGGTTTGAAGCTTTCTTT. This gives the protein CASSGDRFEAFF.

The chain links TRBV2 to TRBJ1-3; D uncertain. CDR1 and CDR2 from the germline V gene are SNHLY and FYNNEI. V lost 10 bases and J 0 bases, leaving 13 bases between the germline ends. The CDR3 is made up of 14 amino acids. For the CDR3, the DNA is TGTGCCACCGCCTCCGCGAACTCTGGAAACACCATATATTTT. The encoded protein is CATASANSGNTIYF.

The V call is TRBV5-1, the J call TRBJ2-1, with D possibly TRBD1 on 5 matching bases. The length of the CDR3 is 13 residues. From germline, CDR1 is SGHRS and CDR2 YFSETQ. Trimming pared 2 bases from V and 6 bases from J, leaving 9 bases between. CDR3 bases: TGCGCCAGCAGCTTCGGCAGGGTCAATGAGCAGTTCTTC. Protein sequence: CASSFGRVNEQFF.

This chain uses TRBV30 with TRBJ2-2, with 7 bases matching TRBD2. The CDR3 is 13 residues long. The ends lost 4 bases at V and 2 bases at J; junction bases unmatched: 1. Germline lookup yields CDR1 GTSNPN and CDR2 SVGIG (reference sequence). CDR3 DNA sequence: TGTGCCTGGAAGCGGGGAAACACCGGGGAGCTGTTTTTT. Protein: CAWKRGNTGELFF.